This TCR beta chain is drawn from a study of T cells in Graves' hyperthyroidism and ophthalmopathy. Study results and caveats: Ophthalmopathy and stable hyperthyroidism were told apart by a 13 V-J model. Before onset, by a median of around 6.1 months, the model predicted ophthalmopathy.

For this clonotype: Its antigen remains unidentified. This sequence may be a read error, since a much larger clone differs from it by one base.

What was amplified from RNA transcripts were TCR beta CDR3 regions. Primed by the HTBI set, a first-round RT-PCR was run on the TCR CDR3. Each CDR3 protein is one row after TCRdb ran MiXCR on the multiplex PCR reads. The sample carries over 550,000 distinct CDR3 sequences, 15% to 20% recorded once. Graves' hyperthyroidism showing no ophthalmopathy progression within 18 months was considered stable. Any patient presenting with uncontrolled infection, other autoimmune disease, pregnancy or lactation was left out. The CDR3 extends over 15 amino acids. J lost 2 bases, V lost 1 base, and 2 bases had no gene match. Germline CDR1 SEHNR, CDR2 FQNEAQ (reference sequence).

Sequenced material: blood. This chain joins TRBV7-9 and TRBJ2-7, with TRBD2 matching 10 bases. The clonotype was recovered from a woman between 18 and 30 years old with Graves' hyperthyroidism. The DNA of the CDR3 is TGTGCCAGCAGCTTAGATCTAGCGGGAGCCTACGAGCAGTACTTC. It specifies CASSLDLAGAYEQYF.